The 5 T cell receptor beta chains listed next were all sequenced from one sample in a study of identical twins. Via MiXCR, TCRdb re-called the 5' RACE reads, giving one row per CDR3 protein. The sample lists about 220,000 distinct CDR3 sequences; around 10% were seen once. Input material: memory (CD45RO+) T cells sorted from blood. The receptors stem from a young woman in good health.

The chain joins TRBV11-2 to TRBJ2-3; no clear D gene. Per the germline V gene, CDR1 is SGHAT and CDR2 is FQNNGV. This CDR3 comprises 19 residues. Deletions cut 1 base from V and 7 bases from J, with 27 bases between. The DNA for the CDR3 is TGTGCCAGCAGCTTAGTTGTCAGGTCGGCCGGAGTAGGGTTGAATACGCAGTATTTT. This gives the protein CASSLVVRSAGVGLNTQYF.

The chain carries TRBV7-8 and TRBJ1-1; possible D gene TRBD1, 5 bases. From germline, CDR1 is SGHVS and CDR2 FQNEAQ. This CDR3 has 14 residues. Deletions cut 1 base from V and 4 bases from J, with 10 bases between. Here the CDR3 DNA reads TGTGCCAGCAGCTTAGTTCTGCAGGGCACTGAAGCTTTCTTT. Its translation: CASSLVLQGTEAFF.

The table lists this clonotype with many counts. The rearrangement joins TRBV20-1 to TRBJ2-3, with TRBD2 matching over 13 bases. Germline V gene sequence: CDR1 DFQATT, CDR2 SNEGSKA (reference sequence). The CDR3 is 17 amino acids. V lost 6 bases to trimming and J lost 3 bases; unmatched junction nucleotides: 12. The CDR3 DNA reads TGCAGTGCGTTGACTAGCGGGAGGTATGGTAGGACAGATACGCAGTATTTT. Protein: CSALTSGRYGRTDTQYF.

This clonotype has only a few counts. The chain is built from TRBV3-1 and TRBJ1-2; no definite D call. There are 12 residues in the CDR3. Germline values: CDR1 LGHDT, CDR2 YNNKEL (reference sequence). Trimming removed 3 bases at V and 8 bases at J, with 10 bases between. CDR3 loop: CASSHQLRGYTF. The CDR3 DNA sequence: TGTGCCAGCAGCCATCAATTGCGGGGCTACACCTTC. The entire variable domain, with the rest obtained from reference TRBV3-1 and TRBJ1-2, is as follows: DTAVSQTPKYLVTQMGNDKSIKCEQNLGHDTMYWYKQDSKKFLKIMFSYNNKELIINETVPNRFSPKSPDKAHLNLHINSLELGDSAVYFCASSHQLRGYTFGSGTRLTVV.

This clonotype showed up just a few times. This chain links TRBV5-5 with TRBJ2-7, with 7 positions matching TRBD1. Germline CDR1 is SGHKS and CDR2 is YYEKEE (reference sequence). The CDR3 sequence is 14 residues long. The V and J ends lost 4 bases and 1 base, in that order; junction bases with no gene match: 5. The CDR3 protein is CASSPQTGSYEQYF. The CDR3 region has the DNA TGTGCCAGCAGCCCTCAGACAGGGTCCTACGAGCAGTACTTC.